This T cell receptor beta chain was recorded in a study of blood T cell repertoires in COVID-19. Whole-study context: The United States, Italy and Spain provided the acute and convalescent COVID-19 samples. Sample material is recorded as cDNA or gDNA derived from T cells, B-cell-depleted T cells, or PBMCs.

In the original processing: Amplification with reference gene primers provided the estimates of nucleated cell counts. The repertoire was sequenced with immunoSEQ multiplex PCR; TCRdb's copy has only in-frame clones and lacks some. D and trimming were read from the DNA, whereas the V and J calls and clone size are those reported in that table. Found here are about 360,000 clones, around nine tenths of them singletons; the top ten hold about 2.9%. The sequencing sample was made of peripheral blood. This clonotype was sampled from a human donor in a cohort sampled during active COVID-19.

DNA for the CDR3: TGTGCCAGCAGTTGGACAGGGCTGCAACCGGATACGCAGTATTTT. Amino acid sequence: CASSWTGLQPDTQYF. The genes are TRBV27 and TRBJ2-3; 8 positions match TRBD1. The CDR3 is 15 amino acids. Per germline, CDR1 MNHEY and CDR2 SMNVEV (reference sequence). Germline trimming cut 4 bases from V and 6 bases from J; bases unmatched to any gene: 9.